This is a list of T cell receptor beta chains from one sample in a study of T cells in Graves' hyperthyroidism and ophthalmopathy. TCRdb re-derived calls from the multiplex PCR reads in MiXCR, one entry per CDR3 protein. The sample shows a few hundred thousand distinct CDR3 sequences, approximately 21% of them seen only once. Sequencing used blood. The source is a man in his thirties or forties with Graves' ophthalmopathy. CDR3s include the opening cysteine and the closing phenylalanine or tryptophan. The D gene is left open where the match is weak. Size is omitted from some rows. Given values are once, few, many or a class for expanded clones.

d_gene,abundance,j_gene,v_gene,CDR3nt,CDR3aa
.,few,TRBJ2-7,TRBV14,TGTGCCAGCAGCCAAGTAGGGGTCGACGAGCAGTACTTC,CASSQVGVDEQYF
TRBD1,.,TRBJ1-5,TRBV28,TGTGCCAGCAGTCCCCCGACAGGGCGTCAGCCCCAGCATTTT,CASSPPTGRQPQHF
.,many,TRBJ1-5,TRBV28,TGTGCCAGCAGTTTTAGAGGGAGCAATCAGCCCCAGCATTTT,CASSFRGSNQPQHF
TRBD1,many,TRBJ2-7,TRBV2,TGTGCCAGCAGTAAAGGGGGCGACGAGCAGTACTTC,CASSKGGDEQYF
.,many,TRBJ1-2,TRBV27,TGTGCCAGCAGTTTTGGCAGAACTAACTATGGCTACACCTTC,CASSFGRTNYGYTF
.,few,TRBJ2-3,TRBV5-4,TGTGCCAGCAGCTGGAGCTGGGGGGCAGATACGCAGTATTTT,CASSWSWGADTQYF
.,many,TRBJ2-7,TRBV30,TGTGCCTGGAGTCCTAACTCCTACGAGCAGTACTTC,CAWSPNSYEQYF
.,few,TRBJ2-7,TRBV5-1,TGCGCCAGCAGCTTTCCCGGAGGGGTCGAGCAGTACTTC,CASSFPGGVEQYF
.,.,TRBJ2-7,TRBV16,TGTGCCAGCAGTACATTTGTATCCTACGAGCAGTACTTC,CASSTFVSYEQYF
.,.,TRBJ2-5,TRBV7-9,TGTGCCAGCAGCTCCAGTGGGGAGACCCAGTACTTC,CASSSSGETQYF
.,many,TRBJ2-6,TRBV13,TGTGCCAGCAGCTTCGAGGGCTCCTCTGGGGCCAACGTCCTGACTTTC,CASSFEGSSGANVLTF
.,many,TRBJ2-3,TRBV6-1,TGTGCCAGCAGCCCATCCGTACTCACAGATACGCAGTATTTT,CASSPSVLTDTQYF
TRBD1,few,TRBJ2-4,TRBV7-2,TGTGCCAGCAGCTTTGCCGGACAGGAAAGGAACATTCAGTACTTC,CASSFAGQERNIQYF
.,.,TRBJ1-2,TRBV4-1,TGCGCCAGCAGCCATCCCGGGCTGAGCTATGGCTACACCTTC,CASSHPGLSYGYTF
TRBD1,few,TRBJ1-4,TRBV7-9,TGTGCCAGCAGCTTAGGGCGAGACAGGGCGCGTGAAAAACTGTTTTTT,CASSLGRDRAREKLFF
.,.,TRBJ2-4,TRBV7-9,TGTGCCAGCAGCTTGGATGGAGGGGGCAGATCCAAAAACATTCAGTACTTC,CASSLDGGGRSKNIQYF
TRBD2,few,TRBJ2-3,TRBV28,TGTGCCAGCAGATATACAATTCAACGGACTAGCGCAGATACGCAGTATTTT,CASRYTIQRTSADTQYF
.,many,TRBJ2-1,TRBV6-1,TGTGCCAGCAGTTCCTTGAGGGAGAGGGTGGATGAGCAGTTCTTC,CASSSLRERVDEQFF
.,.,TRBJ1-6,TRBV28,TGTGCCAGCATAGGAGCTGTGAATAGGGTCCGTAATTCACCCCTCCACTTT,CASIGAVNRVRNSPLHF
.,many,TRBJ1-1,TRBV11-3,TGTGCCAGCAGCTTCCGTTGGATCTACCCGAACACTGAAGCTTTCTTT,CASSFRWIYPNTEAFF
TRBD2,many,TRBJ2-7,TRBV20-1,TGCAGTGCTAGAGATTTCAAGCGGGACCTCTCCTACGAGCAGTACTTC,CSARDFKRDLSYEQYF
TRBD1,many,TRBJ2-7,TRBV28,TGTGCCAGCAGTATACCGACAGGGGGCAAGGACGAGCAGTACTTC,CASSIPTGGKDEQYF
.,.,TRBJ1-5,TRBV28,TGTGCCAGCAGCCCCTCGGATCAGCCCCAGCATTTT,CASSPSDQPQHF
.,.,TRBJ2-1,TRBV5-1,TGCGCCAGCAGCTTTGCTGGCAGGAGCTCCTACAATGAGCAGTTCTTC,CASSFAGRSSYNEQFF
.,.,TRBJ1-1,TRBV30,TGTGCCTGGACGCGGACAGAGAACACTGAAGCTTTCTTT,CAWTRTENTEAFF
TRBD1,many,TRBJ1-1,TRBV20-1,TGCAGTGCTAGAGAGGGAGGACAGGTAAACACTGAAGCTTTCTTT,CSAREGGQVNTEAFF
.,few,TRBJ1-1,TRBV28,TGTGCCAGCAGTTTATTCACTGAAGCTTTCTTT,CASSLFTEAFF
TRBD1,many,TRBJ1-1,TRBV11-3,TGTGCCAGCAGCCTAGGGCAGGGGGTAACTGAAGCTTTCTTT,CASSLGQGVTEAFF
TRBD1,.,TRBJ1-2,TRBV6-6,TGTGCCAGCAGTTACCCGGGACAGGGATCCTATGGCTACACCTTC,CASSYPGQGSYGYTF
.,.,TRBJ2-7,TRBV5-1,TGCGCCAGCAGCTTACTACCCGGGACTGAGGACCTGGCCTACGAGCAGTACTTC,CASSLLPGTEDLAYEQYF
.,.,TRBJ2-3,TRBV12-3/TRBV12-4,TGTGCCAGCAGTATCCAGGGAGAAACTAGCACAGATACGCAGTATTTT,CASSIQGETSTDTQYF
.,many,TRBJ2-7,TRBV6-1,TGTGCCAGCAGTTTGGGGCGGAACGAGCAGTACTTC,CASSLGRNEQYF
.,few,TRBJ2-7,TRBV5-1,TGCGCCAGCAGCCCCGGGACGGCTTCCTACGAGCAGTACTTC,CASSPGTASYEQYF
.,.,TRBJ2-2,TRBV6-1,TGTGCCAGCCGCACCCCGACCGGCGCCGGGGAGCTGTTTTTT,CASRTPTGAGELFF
.,.,TRBJ2-2,TRBV12-3/TRBV12-4,TGTGCCAGCAGTTTACCGAGGGATGGCTACGGGGAGCTGTTTTTT,CASSLPRDGYGELFF